The 7 T cell receptor beta chains given below trace back to one sample, sequenced in a study of shared T cell receptors in the human thymus. Data came from immunoSEQ multiplex PCR; TCRdb stores just in-frame clones and leaves some out. The sample contains some 660,000 clones, 80% to 90% of which appear only once. Another study also made use of these data, one on human thymus T cells.

The sample was thymocytes. All receptors derive from a boy less than two years old with a congenital heart defect.

The chain employs TRBV2 and TRBJ2-1; TRBD2 might be the D (5 bases). Trimming stripped 6 bases from V and 15 bases from J, with 21 bases between. The CDR3 is 13 residues long. Germline CDR1 and CDR2: SNHLY and FYNNEI. This CDR3 reads CASRPGPPVEGFF. The CDR3 DNA reads as TGTGCCAGCAGACCGGGTCCCCCCGTCGAGGGGTTCTTC.

The chain uses TRBV19 and TRBJ1-2; 7 nucleotides align to TRBD1. Trimming took 3 bases from V and 1 from J; bases not matched to a gene: 5. Germline V CDR1 and CDR2: LNHDA, SQIVND (reference sequence). The CDR3 is 15 residues long. CDR3 amino acids: CASSISGGVNYGYTF. The CDR3 bases are TGTGCCAGTAGTATTTCAGGGGGAGTTAACTATGGCTACACCTTC.

The chain recombines TRBV27 with TRBJ1-1; 7 positions agree with TRBD1. The J segment lost 5 bases and the V segment lost 2 bases, leaving 8 bases of the junction unmatched. The CDR3 consists of 15 residues. From germline, CDR1 is MNHEY and CDR2 SMNVEV (reference sequence). The CDR3: CASSLGGKQGTEAFF. Here the CDR3 DNA reads TGTGCCAGCAGTTTAGGGGGGAAACAGGGGACTGAAGCTTTCTTT.

As regards this clone: As the CDR3 is not closed by the conserved phenylalanine or tryptophan, this likely results from a read error. V usage is TRBV10-3 and J usage is TRBJ1-1, with D perhaps TRBD1 (5 bases). V was clipped by 2 bases and J by 4 bases, with 14 bases between them. The CDR3 is 15 amino acids. Germline V gene data show CDR1 as ENHRY and CDR2 as SYGVKD. The CDR3 is CAISEGLRGSTEAFL. In DNA form, the CDR3 reads TGTGCCATCAGTGAGGGCCTTCGGGGGTCCACTGAAGCTTTCCTT.

The J gene is TRBJ2-3, the V gene TRBV2, with D maybe TRBD1 (5 bases). Germline V gives CDR1 SNHLY, CDR2 FYNNEI. V was clipped by 4 bases and J by 6 bases, with 8 bases between them. The CDR3 loop spans 12 amino acids. CDR3 in amino acids: CASSARQDTQYF. The DNA for the CDR3 is TGTGCCAGCAGTGCTAGACAGGATACGCAGTATTTT. The full variable domain, in which reference TRBV2 and TRBJ2-3 provide the parts outside the CDR3, is EPEVTQTPSHQVTQMGQEVILRCVPISNHLYFYWYRQILGQKVEFLVSFYNNEISEKSEIFDDQFSVERPDGSNFTLKIRSTKLEDSAMYFCASSARQDTQYFGPGTRLTVL.

V and J are TRBV19 and TRBJ2-2, with D tentatively TRBD2 (6 bases). Germline loops: CDR1 LNHDA, CDR2 SQIVND (reference sequence). The CDR3 totals 14 residues. Trimming shortened V by 5 bases and J by 6 bases, and 13 bases separated the two germline ends. The CDR3, as DNA: TGTGCCAGTAGTCTCCAACTAGCCCCCGGGGAGCTGTTTTTT. Translating gives CASSLQLAPGELFF.

This chain connects TRBV4-1 to TRBJ2-7, with D possibly TRBD1 on 6 matching bases. CDR3 length: 15 residues. V lost 1 base and J 3 bases, leaving 13 bases between the germline ends. Germline V lookup: CDR1 MGHRA, CDR2 YSYEKL. This CDR3 reads CASSQGGRDNYEQYF. As DNA, the CDR3 is TGCGCCAGCAGCCAAGGGGGACGGGACAACTACGAGCAGTACTTC.